This entry concerns a single T cell receptor beta chain. J was trimmed by 4 bases and V by 0 bases; bases with no gene match: 4. Germline values: CDR1 LGHDT, CDR2 YNNKEL (reference sequence). The CDR3 is 16 amino acids. This specimen comes from a study of blood T cell repertoires in COVID-19. Whole-study context: PBMCs, B-cell-depleted T cells, or T cells provided the cDNA or gDNA that made up the material.

This table comes from immunoSEQ multiplex PCR, and its TCRdb copy is limited to in-frame clones, with some not included. The sample consists of about 92,000 clones, about 70% of them appearing once. The sequenced sample was peripheral blood. The genes are TRBV3-1 (or the pseudogene TRBV3-2) and TRBJ2-5, with TRBD2 matching 11 bases. This clonotype was obtained from a woman aged 60 to 75 in a cohort sampled during active or convalescent COVID-19. CDR3 DNA: TGTGCCAGCAGCCAAGACCGTCTAGCGGGGGGAGAGACCCAGTACTTC. Amino acid sequence: CASSQDRLAGGETQYF.